Below, one T cell receptor beta chain is given with its context. Its antigen remains unidentified. CD45RO-negative, CCR7-positively selected cells formed the naive CD8 fraction, excluding terminally differentiated effector memory CD45RA+ cells. This record belongs to a study of shared clonotypes between healthy human individuals. The CDR3 extends over 15 amino acids. V shed 0 bases and J shed 4 bases, with 11 bases lying between them. Germline loops: CDR1 SGHDT, CDR2 YYEEEE. The repertoire was sequenced with immunoSEQ multiplex PCR; TCRdb's copy has only in-frame clones and lacks some. The sample yields about 2.2 million clones, under 95% seen once. Findings and caveats of the study: For naive CD4 cells, 4% to 6% of clonotypes were shared across a handful of donors.

The chain links TRBV5-6 to TRBJ1-5; D might be TRBD1 (5 bases). Source material: naive CD8+ T cells from PBMCs. The TCR originated in a young man in good health. Some clones in this sample may be carry-over from other donors' samples. The CDR3, as DNA: TGTGCCAGCAGCTTGGGAGTGGGGGGGAATCAGCCCCAGCATTTT. It yields the protein CASSLGVGGNQPQHF. The full variable domain, completed using reference TRBV5-6 and TRBJ1-5, is DAGVTQSPTHLIKTRGQQVTLRCSPKSGHDTVSWYQQALGQGPQFIFQYYEEEERQRGNFPDRFSGHQFPNYSSELNVNALLLGDSALYLCASSLGVGGNQPQHFGDGTRLSIL.